The sequence of this TCR beta chain was determined in a study of CD8 T cells in Susac syndrome. A word on this clonotype: Antigen specificity is unknown.

Study-level findings and limits: The study acknowledged a relatively small number of individuals in its TCR sequencing and HLA analysis.

Random hexamers were used to reverse transcribe an amount of roughly 0.45 to 1 ug RNA. The CDR3 of TCR beta was amplified by immunoSEQ multiplex PCR across 54 Vbeta and 13 Jbeta. TCRdb re-called the immunoSEQ multiplex PCR reads through MiXCR, storing one row per CDR3 protein. The table lists approximately 120,000 distinct CDR3 sequences, around nine tenths of them singletons. This CDR3 spans 18 amino acids. Trimming cost V 2 bases and J 2 bases, with 21 bases left between them. The germline V gene encodes CDR1 MNHEY and CDR2 SVGEGT. CD8+ and CD4+ T cells circulating in blood were sequenced for TCR beta. TEMRA cells were FACS-enriched, unlike CD8+ and CD4+ T cells, which were negatively isolated.

The sequencing input was CD4+ T cells from PBMCs. The genes are TRBV6-2 or TRBV6-3 and TRBJ2-5; D might be TRBD2 (6 bases). The sequence derives from a human donor in good health. The CDR3 nucleotides read TGTGCCAGCAGTTACGGGAGGCCAGGACGGGGGTATCAAGAGACCCAGTACTTC. It is translated as CASSYGRPGRGYQETQYF.